Listed here are 27 T cell receptor beta chains from one sample, sequenced in a study of blood T cell repertoires in COVID-19. Produced via immunoSEQ multiplex PCR; TCRdb's table is partial and in-frame only. The sample lists 200,000 to 250,000 clones, 80% to 90% occurring once. Specimen: PBMCs or T cells enriched from blood (not recorded which). These receptors all come from a woman in her forties who had been exposed to COVID-19.

This clone has a handful of counts. Other DNA sequences from this sample encode an identical CDR3 as well. The V and J genes are TRBV2 and TRBJ1-1, with 7 positions matching TRBD1. V shed 6 bases, J shed 1 base, and the junction held 2 bases outside the gene matches. The CDR3 extends over 13 amino acids. CDR1 and CDR2 (germline): SNHLY, FYNNEI. The CDR3 is CASSRQGNTEAFF. The CDR3 nucleotides are TGTGCCAGCAGCCGACAGGGGAACACTGAAGCTTTCTTT.

The chain is built from TRBV6-2 or TRBV6-3 and TRBJ1-1, with D hard to call. V was shortened by 6 bases and J by 8 bases, with 13 bases between the two germline ends. The germline CDR1 and CDR2 sequences are MNHEY and SVGEGT. The CDR3 runs to 12 residues. This CDR3 is CASSPGKIEAFF. CDR3 DNA sequence: TGTGCCAGCAGCCCCGGGAAAATCGAAGCTTTCTTT.

V and J are TRBV28 and TRBJ1-6; 10 positions match TRBD1. This CDR3 region has 17 residues. Trimming took 1 base from V and 10 from J; bases not matched to a gene: 10. Germline V gene lookup returns CDR1 MDHEN and CDR2 SYDVKM. CDR3 coding DNA: TGTGCCAGCAGTTTATACCCTCCGGGACAGGGGACCTCACCCCTCCACTTT. This sequence encodes CASSLYPPGQGTSPLHF.

V usage is TRBV19 and J usage is TRBJ1-5, with TRBD1 matching over 8 bases. The V segment lost 4 bases and the J segment 5 bases; nucleotides outside the gene matches: 4. Germline loops: CDR1 LNHDA, CDR2 SQIVND (reference sequence). This CDR3 contains 14 residues. CDR3 nucleotide sequence: TGTGCCAGTAGTACACAGGGGGTAGATCAGCCCCAGCATTTT. Translated, it gives CASSTQGVDQPQHF.

The J gene is TRBJ1-1, the V gene TRBV18; TRBD1 aligns across 7 bases. Germline V gene lookup returns CDR1 KGHSH and CDR2 LQKENI. V lost 2 bases and J lost 3; bases outside the gene matches: 6. This CDR3 comprises 15 residues. CDR3 nucleotide sequence: TGTGCCAGCTCACCATTAACAGGGGTGGACACTGAAGCTTTCTTT. Its protein product is CASSPLTGVDTEAFF.

The chain recombines TRBV7-9 with TRBJ1-3; TRBD1 agrees at 9 bases. The germline V gene encodes CDR1 SEHNR and CDR2 FQNEAQ (reference sequence). Trimming removed 3 bases from V and 3 bases from J; junction bases left unmatched: 9. The CDR3 loop spans 17 amino acids. This chain's CDR3 is CASSLTAQGAFGNTIYF. For the CDR3, the DNA is TGTGCCAGCAGCTTGACTGCACAGGGGGCTTTTGGAAACACCATATATTTT.

The J gene is TRBJ1-2, the V gene TRBV5-4, with TRBD1 as a possible D gene (5 bases). The germline V and J ends were trimmed by 4 bases and 4 bases, with 11 bases remaining between them. The CDR3 runs 13 residues. Germline V CDR1 and CDR2: SGHNT, YYREEE (reference sequence). The CDR3 here is CASSPTESYGYTF. CDR3 bases: TGTGCCAGCAGCCCGACAGAAAGCTATGGCTACACCTTC.

The chain has TRBV7-6 and TRBJ2-1; D gene uncertain. The CDR3 is made up of 19 amino acids. The germline V gene has CDR1 SGHVS and CDR2 FNYEAQ. V lost 2 bases, J lost 2 bases, and 22 bases lay in between. CDR3 DNA sequence: TGTGCCAGCAGCTTATTCCCAACAATCGCAGATTCCCCCTACAATGAGCAGTTCTTC. Its protein product is CASSLFPTIADSPYNEQFF.

The genes are TRBV6-1 and TRBJ2-7, with 10 bases that match TRBD2. This CDR3 has 15 amino acids. The V segment lost 1 base and the J segment 3 bases; nucleotides outside the gene matches: 3. The V gene's germline CDR1 is MNHNS and CDR2 SASEGT. The CDR3: CASSEELAGGYEQYF. CDR3 bases: TGTGCCAGCAGTGAAGAGTTAGCGGGGGGCTACGAGCAGTACTTC.

The rearrangement links TRBV6-2 or TRBV6-3 to TRBJ1-3, with D perhaps TRBD1 (5 bases). Trimming removed 5 bases at V and 0 bases at J, with 23 bases between. CDR3 length: 19 residues. CDR1 MNHEY and CDR2 SVGEGT come from the germline V gene. CDR3 nucleotide sequence: TGTGCCAGCAGTCCGATCTATGAAATGACAGCTAACTCTGGAAACACCATATATTTT. It encodes CASSPIYEMTANSGNTIYF.

The chain couples TRBV27 to TRBJ1-2; tentatively, D is TRBD1 (6 bases). The germline V gene has CDR1 MNHEY and CDR2 SMNVEV (reference sequence). This CDR3 is built from 16 residues. Trimming pared 4 bases from V and 2 bases from J, leaving 17 bases between. The CDR3: CASSSSRGSPNYGYTF. As DNA, the CDR3 is TGTGCCAGCAGTTCATCCAGGGGCAGCCCAAACTATGGCTACACCTTC.

The chain combines TRBV2 with TRBJ2-3; 14 positions match TRBD2. Germline lookup yields CDR1 SNHLY and CDR2 FYNNEI. The CDR3 has 18 residues. Trimming cost V 6 bases and J 6 bases; bases outside gene matches: 14. CDR3 bases: TGTGCCAGCAGGGCAGGGACTAGCGGGGGCATAGGAGGGGATACGCAGTATTTT. Amino acids: CASRAGTSGGIGGDTQYF.

The rearrangement joins TRBV5-1 to TRBJ1-5; D gene uncertain. V was trimmed by 0 bases and J by 7 bases, leaving 11 bases between them. Germline V gene data show CDR1 as SGHRS and CDR2 as YFSETQ. CDR3 length: 14 amino acids. The CDR3 nucleotides read TGCGCCAGCAGCTTGGTCGGGGATGGACAGCCCCAGCATTTT. Translation gives CASSLVGDGQPQHF.

The V call is TRBV9, the J call TRBJ2-3; TRBD2 matches at 9 bases. CDR1 is SGDLS and CDR2 is YYNGEE in the germline V gene. This CDR3 has 17 residues. Trimming took 3 bases from V and 0 from J; bases not matched to a gene: 8. The CDR3 is CASSALAGAQSTDTQYF. CDR3 nucleotide sequence: TGTGCCAGCAGCGCTTTAGCGGGGGCCCAGAGCACAGATACGCAGTATTTT.

In its sample, this clone was seen a few times. This specimen includes other DNA sequences encoding the same CDR3. V gene TRBV6-5 combines with J gene TRBJ2-1, with D possibly matching TRBD2 (6 bases). The CDR3 spans 14 residues. Trimming removed 0 bases from V and 9 bases from J, with 12 bases in between. Germline CDR1 MNHEY, CDR2 SVGAGI. DNA of the CDR3: TGTGCCAGCAGTTACTCCGGGGGTTTGAGTGAGCAGTTCTTC. Translation gives CASSYSGGLSEQFF.

The genes are TRBV5-8 and TRBJ2-5, with D unclear. The CDR3 runs to 11 residues. The V gene's germline CDR1 is SGHTS and CDR2 YDEGEE. V was clipped by 2 bases and J by 5 bases, with 4 bases between them. CDR3 in amino acids: CASSFYETQYF. DNA of the CDR3: TGTGCCAGCAGCTTTTATGAGACCCAGTACTTC. Full variable domain (outside the CDR3, taken from reference TRBV5-8 and TRBJ2-5): EAGVTQSPTHLIKTRGQQATLRCSPISGHTSVYWYQQALGLGLQFLLWYDEGEERNRGNFPPRFSGRQFPNYSSELNVNALELEDSALYLCASSFYETQYFGPGTRLLVL.

The rearrangement uses TRBV25-1 and TRBJ2-7, with 10 bases aligning to TRBD1. This CDR3 spans 14 amino acids. Losses at the gene ends were 5 bases for V and 4 bases for J; bases not matched to a gene: 5. Germline V CDR1 and CDR2: MGHDK, SYGVNS. The CDR3, as DNA: TGTGCCAGCAGTCCGGGACAGGGGAGATACGAGCAGTACTTC. The encoded protein is CASSPGQGRYEQYF.

The chain uses TRBV7-9 and TRBJ1-6; weak D call: TRBD1 (6 bases). The germline V gene has CDR1 SEHNR and CDR2 FQNEAQ (reference sequence). The V gene lost 10 bases and the J gene lost 11 bases, with 12 bases spanning the gap. CDR3 length: 11 amino acids. CDR3 loop: CATTGSPPLHF. CDR3 bases: TGTGCCACTACAGGGTCCCCACCCCTCCACTTT.

This clone was observed a single time. The chain joins TRBV10-1 to TRBJ1-6, with D uncertain. The CDR3 has 15 residues. The germline V gene encodes CDR1 WNHNN and CDR2 SYGVQD (reference sequence). V lost 8 bases, J lost 8 bases, and 19 bases lay in between. The CDR3 protein is CASVLERVSHSPLHF. CDR3 nucleotides: TGCGCCAGCGTATTAGAGCGGGTCTCTCATTCACCCCTCCACTTT.

The J gene is TRBJ2-1, the V gene TRBV25-1; 7 nucleotides align to TRBD2. This CDR3 is built from 14 residues. CDR1 and CDR2 from the germline V gene are MGHDK and SYGVNS. V trimming: 6 bases; J trimming: 6 bases; junction bases outside the gene matches: 8. CDR3 DNA: TGTGCCAGCAGGGGGAGGGTGGACTTCAATGAGCAGTTCTTC. Its protein is CASRGRVDFNEQFF.

The CDR3 DNA is TGTGCCCCCGGGTTCCCCACAGATACGCAGTATTTT. As protein: CAPGFPTDTQYF. The J gene is TRBJ2-3, the V gene TRBV7-9; no definite D call. In germline, CDR1 is SEHNR, CDR2 FQNEAQ (reference sequence). There are 12 residues in the CDR3. The V end lost 11 bases, the J end lost 2 bases, and 11 bases lay between the germline ends.

This rearrangement joins TRBV5-6 to TRBJ2-7; 9 bases match TRBD1. V dropped 4 bases and J dropped 0; count of bases not matched to a gene: 5. CDR3 length: 15 amino acids. CDR1 and CDR2 from the germline V gene are SGHDT and YYEEEE. DNA for the CDR3: TGTGCCAGCAGCCTAACAGGGGGCAGCTCCTACGAGCAGTACTTC. This gives the protein CASSLTGGSSYEQYF.

The gene calls are TRBV5-4 and TRBJ2-3; the match to TRBD2 covers 8 bases. The junction had 12 bases not matched to a gene; V was cut back by 1 base and J by 2 bases. CDR1 and CDR2 from the germline V gene are SGHNT and YYREEE (reference sequence). The CDR3 sequence is 18 residues long. The CDR3 region is CASSLPGTGGPATDTQYF. The CDR3 DNA sequence: TGTGCCAGCAGCTTGCCAGGAACGGGGGGGCCCGCCACAGATACGCAGTATTTT.

This chain links TRBV5-4 with TRBJ1-4; D not resolved. Germline V gives CDR1 SGHNT, CDR2 YYREEE (reference sequence). There are 15 residues in the CDR3. V gave up 2 bases and J gave up 0 bases, with 8 bases separating them. The CDR3 DNA reads TGTGCCAGCAGCTTAGACACATCAACTAATGAAAAACTGTTTTTT. It translates to CASSLDTSTNEKLFF.

This chain links TRBV28 with TRBJ2-7; 10 bases are a match to TRBD2. The CDR3 is made up of 16 amino acids. V trimming: 3 bases; J trimming: 4 bases; junction bases outside the gene matches: 9. Germline-derived CDR1 and CDR2 are MDHEN and SYDVKM. CDR3 amino acids: CASSLQRGGLWYEQYF. The CDR3 DNA is TGTGCCAGCAGTTTGCAGCGGGGGGGTCTTTGGTACGAGCAGTACTTC.

This clone occurred once. This sequence joins TRBV9 and TRBJ2-2; 12 bases are shared with TRBD2. CDR3 length: 18 residues. Per germline, CDR1 SGDLS and CDR2 YYNGEE. V was clipped by 0 bases and J by 3 bases; unmatched bases: 6. CDR3 region: CASSVGLAGGPHTGELFF. DNA for the CDR3: TGTGCCAGCAGCGTAGGTCTAGCGGGGGGGCCTCACACCGGGGAGCTGTTTTTT.

The chain uses TRBV6-5 and TRBJ1-4, with 10 bases that match TRBD1. This CDR3 contains 14 residues. CDR1 is MNHEY, CDR2 SVGAGI, per germline. Unmatched junction bases numbered 5, after V lost 6 bases and J lost 7 bases. The CDR3 sequence is CASSPGQGSEKLFF. CDR3 nucleotide sequence: TGTGCCAGCAGCCCGGGACAGGGGAGTGAAAAACTGTTTTTT.